These T cell receptor beta chains were read from a single sample in a study of blood T cell repertoires in COVID-19. Method: immunoSEQ multiplex PCR; TCRdb's copy keeps in-frame clones and lacks some. The sample comprises some 65,000 clones, over 75% of which are singletons, and about 2.9% rests with the top ten. The material sequenced was peripheral blood. These receptors came from a man older than 75 with acute or convalescent COVID-19. Each CDR3 is given with its conserved first and last residue. A D gene is named only where the DNA matches it firmly. Rows give clone size only sometimes, using once, few, many, or a class for an expanded clone.

D gene,J gene,clone size,V gene,CDR3 protein,CDR3 DNA
TRBD1,TRBJ1-1,-,TRBV29-1,CSVGGGTGGVNTEAFF,TGCAGCGTTGGGGGAGGGACAGGGGGTGTGAACACTGAAGCTTTCTTT
TRBD1,TRBJ2-1,-,TRBV29-1,CSGLRGRTGGNEQFF,TGCAGCGGACTTAGGGGGCGGACAGGCGGCAATGAGCAGTTCTTC
TRBD2,TRBJ2-5,-,TRBV9,CASSVAPTSGRLETQYF,TGTGCCAGCAGCGTAGCTCCGACTAGCGGGAGGTTAGAGACCCAGTACTTC
-,TRBJ1-1,-,TRBV28,CASSLSGHSTEAFF,TGTGCCAGCAGTTTATCCGGACATAGCACTGAAGCTTTCTTT
TRBD2,TRBJ2-1,-,TRBV18,CASLAGGAGGPSEQFF,TGTGCCAGCCTAGCTGGTGGGGCGGGAGGGCCCTCTGAGCAGTTCTTC
-,TRBJ2-7,-,TRBV27,CASSKGGADTYEQYF,TGTGCCAGCAGCAAGGGGGGGGCGGACACCTACGAGCAGTACTTC
TRBD1,TRBJ1-1,-,TRBV2,CASRNRGMNTEAFF,TGTGCCAGCAGGAACAGGGGTATGAACACTGAAGCTTTCTTT
-,TRBJ2-7,-,TRBV11-2,CASSLAARQSYEQYF,TGTGCCAGCAGCTTAGCGGCCAGGCAGTCCTACGAGCAGTACTTC
TRBD1,TRBJ1-2,-,TRBV7-9,CASSHPGQGAEGYTF,TGTGCCAGCAGCCATCCGGGACAGGGGGCGGAAGGCTACACCTTC
-,TRBJ1-4,-,TRBV30,CAWSRGEKLFF,TGTGCCTGGAGTCGGGGGGAAAAACTGTTTTTT
TRBD2,TRBJ2-1,-,TRBV30,CAWEAGGLGIEQFF,TGTGCCTGGGAAGCGGGAGGGCTCGGAATCGAGCAGTTCTTC
TRBD1,TRBJ1-2,once,TRBV6-5,CASRETGSYGYTF,TGTGCCAGCAGGGAGACAGGGTCCTATGGCTACACCTTC
-,TRBJ2-1,-,TRBV7-8,CASSLTGFRSNEQFF,TGTGCCAGCAGCTTAACAGGGTTCCGTTCCAATGAGCAGTTCTTC
TRBD1,TRBJ1-5,-,TRBV14,CARRQGYQPQHF,TGTGCCAGAAGACAGGGATATCAGCCCCAGCATTTT
TRBD1,TRBJ2-7,-,TRBV6-5,CASRGQGPYEQYF,TGTGCCAGCAGAGGACAGGGGCCCTACGAGCAGTACTTC
TRBD2,TRBJ2-1,-,TRBV5-1,CASSLDGRGNNEQFF,TGCGCCAGCAGCTTGGACGGGCGGGGGAACAATGAGCAGTTCTTC
-,TRBJ1-5,-,TRBV10-3,CAISGGQPQHF,TGTGCCATCAGTGGAGGACAGCCCCAGCATTTT
TRBD2,TRBJ2-2,-,TRBV4-2,CASSQATLAGGDTGELFF,TGTGCCAGCAGCCAGGCAACACTAGCGGGAGGGGACACCGGGGAGCTGTTTTTT
-,TRBJ1-2,-,TRBV24-1,CATSDSGQANYGYTF,TGTGCCACCAGTGATTCAGGGCAAGCTAACTATGGCTACACCTTC
-,TRBJ1-2,-,TRBV27,CASSLDLYGYTF,TGTGCCAGCAGCCTAGACCTTTATGGCTACACCTTC
TRBD1,TRBJ2-1,once,TRBV7-9,CASSPDRAWDNEQFF,TGTGCCAGCAGCCCAGACAGGGCCTGGGACAATGAGCAGTTCTTC
-,TRBJ2-7,few,TRBV6-2/TRBV6-3,CASSHPTGPTFRWQYF,TGTGCCAGCAGCCACCCTACAGGCCCCACCTTCCGTTGGCAGTACTTC
TRBD2,TRBJ2-1,-,TRBV4-3,CASSQDRPQGAGALYNEQFF,TGCGCCAGCAGCCAAGATCGCCCCCAGGGAGCGGGAGCCCTCTACAATGAGCAGTTCTTC
-,TRBJ1-1,-,TRBV11-3,CASRRLAEHLGGSEAFF,TGTGCCAGCAGGCGATTAGCCGAACATCTTGGCGGTAGTGAAGCTTTCTTT
TRBD2,TRBJ2-7,-,TRBV10-3,CAISGLAGGGDEQYF,TGTGCCATCAGTGGACTAGCGGGAGGTGGCGACGAGCAGTACTTC
-,TRBJ1-3,-,TRBV5-6,CASSLKQPGNTIYF,TGTGCCAGCAGCTTAAAACAGCCTGGAAACACCATATATTTT
TRBD1,TRBJ2-1,-,TRBV2,CASRRDSSYNEQFF,TGTGCCAGCAGACGGGACAGCTCCTACAATGAGCAGTTCTTC
TRBD2,TRBJ2-3,-,TRBV7-2,CASSLTGAGDTQYF,TGTGCCAGCAGCTTAACGGGAGCGGGGGATACGCAGTATTTT
-,TRBJ1-1,once,TRBV6-5,CASSYASGRRNTEAFF,TGTGCCAGCAGTTACGCTTCGGGGAGGCGGAACACTGAAGCTTTCTTT